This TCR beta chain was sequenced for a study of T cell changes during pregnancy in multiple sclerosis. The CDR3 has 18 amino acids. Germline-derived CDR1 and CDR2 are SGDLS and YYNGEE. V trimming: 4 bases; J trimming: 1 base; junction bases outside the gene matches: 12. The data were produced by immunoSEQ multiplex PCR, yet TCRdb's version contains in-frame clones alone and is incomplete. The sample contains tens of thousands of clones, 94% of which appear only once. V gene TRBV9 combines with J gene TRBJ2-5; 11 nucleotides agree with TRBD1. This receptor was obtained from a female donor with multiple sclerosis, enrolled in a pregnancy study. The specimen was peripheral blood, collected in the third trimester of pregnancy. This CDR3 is CASSTRGGQGGLQETQYF. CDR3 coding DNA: TGTGCCAGCAGCACCCGGGGGGGACAGGGGGGACTCCAAGAGACCCAGTACTTC.